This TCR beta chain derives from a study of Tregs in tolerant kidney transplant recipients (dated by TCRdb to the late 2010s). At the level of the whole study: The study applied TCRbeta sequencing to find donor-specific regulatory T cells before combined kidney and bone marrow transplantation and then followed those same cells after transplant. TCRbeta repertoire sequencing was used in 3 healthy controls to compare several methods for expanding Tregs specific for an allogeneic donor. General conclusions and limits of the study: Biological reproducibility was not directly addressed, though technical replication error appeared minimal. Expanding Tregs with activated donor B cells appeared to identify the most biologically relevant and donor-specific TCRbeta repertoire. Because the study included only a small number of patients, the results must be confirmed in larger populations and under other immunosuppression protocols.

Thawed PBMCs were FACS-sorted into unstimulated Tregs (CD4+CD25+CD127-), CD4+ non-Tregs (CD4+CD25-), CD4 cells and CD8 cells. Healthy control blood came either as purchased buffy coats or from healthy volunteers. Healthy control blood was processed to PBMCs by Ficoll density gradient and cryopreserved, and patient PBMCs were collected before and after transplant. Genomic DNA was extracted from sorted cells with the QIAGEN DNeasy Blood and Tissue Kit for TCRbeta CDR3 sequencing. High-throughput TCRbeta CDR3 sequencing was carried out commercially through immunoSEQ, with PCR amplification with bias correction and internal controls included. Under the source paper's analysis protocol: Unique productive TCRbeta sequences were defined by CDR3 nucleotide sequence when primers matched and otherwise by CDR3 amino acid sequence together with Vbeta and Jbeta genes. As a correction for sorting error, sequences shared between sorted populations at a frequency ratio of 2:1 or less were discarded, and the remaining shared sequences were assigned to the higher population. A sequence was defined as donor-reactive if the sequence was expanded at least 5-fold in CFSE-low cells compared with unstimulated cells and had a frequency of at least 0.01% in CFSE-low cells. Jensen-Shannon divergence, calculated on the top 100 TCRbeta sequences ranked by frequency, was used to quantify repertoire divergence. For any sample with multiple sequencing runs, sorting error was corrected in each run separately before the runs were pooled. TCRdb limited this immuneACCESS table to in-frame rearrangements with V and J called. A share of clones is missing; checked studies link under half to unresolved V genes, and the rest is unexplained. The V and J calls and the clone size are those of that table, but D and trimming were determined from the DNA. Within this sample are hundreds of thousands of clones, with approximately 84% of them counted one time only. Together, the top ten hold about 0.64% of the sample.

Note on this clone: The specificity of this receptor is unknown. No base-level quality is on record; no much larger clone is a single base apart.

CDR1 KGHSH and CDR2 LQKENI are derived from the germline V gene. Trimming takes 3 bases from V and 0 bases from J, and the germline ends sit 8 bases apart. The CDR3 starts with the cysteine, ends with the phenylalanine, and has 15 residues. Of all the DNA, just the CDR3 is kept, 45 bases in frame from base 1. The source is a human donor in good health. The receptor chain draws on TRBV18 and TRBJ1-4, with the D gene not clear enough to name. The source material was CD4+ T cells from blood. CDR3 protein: CASSPRMATNEKLFF. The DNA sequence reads TGTGCCAGCTCACCTCGTATGGCAACTAATGAAAAACTGTTTTTT.